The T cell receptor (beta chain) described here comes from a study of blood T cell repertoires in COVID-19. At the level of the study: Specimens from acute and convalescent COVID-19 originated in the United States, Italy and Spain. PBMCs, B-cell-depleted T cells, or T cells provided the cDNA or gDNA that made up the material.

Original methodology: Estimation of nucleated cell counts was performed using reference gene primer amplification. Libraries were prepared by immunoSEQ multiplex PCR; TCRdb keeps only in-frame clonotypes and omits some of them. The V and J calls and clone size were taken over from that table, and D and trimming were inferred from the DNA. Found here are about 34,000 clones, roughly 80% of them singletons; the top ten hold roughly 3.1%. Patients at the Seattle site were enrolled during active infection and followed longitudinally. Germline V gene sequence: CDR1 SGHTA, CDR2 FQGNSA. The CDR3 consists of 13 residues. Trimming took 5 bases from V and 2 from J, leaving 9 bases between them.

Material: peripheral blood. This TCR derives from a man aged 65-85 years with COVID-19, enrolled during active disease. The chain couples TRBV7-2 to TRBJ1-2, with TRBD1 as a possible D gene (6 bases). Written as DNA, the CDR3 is TGTGCCAGCAGCCCGGGACAAAACTATGGCTACACCTTC. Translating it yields CASSPGQNYGYTF.